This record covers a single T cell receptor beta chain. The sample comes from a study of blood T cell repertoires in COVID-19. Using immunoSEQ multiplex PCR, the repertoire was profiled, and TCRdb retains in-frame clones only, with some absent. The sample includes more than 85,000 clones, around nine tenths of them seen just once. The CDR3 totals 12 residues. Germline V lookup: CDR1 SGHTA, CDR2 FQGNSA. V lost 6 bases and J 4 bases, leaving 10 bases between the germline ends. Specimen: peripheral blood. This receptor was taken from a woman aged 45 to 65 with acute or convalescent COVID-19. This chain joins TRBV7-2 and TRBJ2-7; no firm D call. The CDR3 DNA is TGTGCCAGCAGACAAGCCGGGTACGAGCAGTACTTC. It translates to CASRQAGYEQYF.